This note documents a single T cell receptor beta chain sequence. The data originate from a study of blood T cell repertoires in COVID-19. Study context: Sources were T cells, B-cell-depleted T cells, or PBMCs; the material itself was cDNA or gDNA.

CDR3 size: 13 residues. The germline V and J ends were trimmed by 4 bases and 8 bases, with 17 bases remaining between them. The germline V gene encodes CDR1 SQVTM and CDR2 ANQGSEA. Seattle patient enrollment occurred during active infection, with longitudinal follow-up thereafter. Per the original methods: Amplification of reference gene primers provided the estimated nucleated cell counts. TCRdb's table, derived via immunoSEQ multiplex PCR, lists solely in-frame clones and lacks some. The DNA gave D and trimming, while V, J and clone size come from that table. The table has 210,000 or so clones, 85% seen once.

The V gene is TRBV29-1, the J gene TRBJ1-2; D is undetermined. Sequencing was carried out using peripheral blood. The source of this sequence is a man aged 50 or older with COVID-19, enrolled during active disease. This CDR3 is CSVVAAEQLGYTF. Written as DNA, the CDR3 is TGCAGCGTTGTAGCGGCGGAACAGCTGGGCTACACCTTC.